Below, one TCR beta chain is given with its context. This specimen belongs to a study of control samples from healthy donors and cancer patients. TCRdb's table, derived via immunoSEQ multiplex PCR, lists solely in-frame clones and lacks some. The profile covers approximately 90,000 clones, with about 88% appearing a single time and approximately 14% taken by the ten largest. Trimming left V 1 base short and J 6 bases short, with 15 bases between. There are 15 residues in the CDR3. Germline V lookup: CDR1 LNHDA, CDR2 SQIVND (reference sequence). This clonotype originated in a woman in her 70s in good health. Source material: blood. This chain connects TRBV19 to TRBJ1-2; D remains unclear. CDR3 region: CASSIGKRPVDGYTF. Written as DNA, the CDR3 is TGTGCCAGTAGTATAGGAAAGCGCCCGGTGGATGGCTACACCTTC.